This T cell receptor (beta chain) appears in the sequencing data of a study of cytomegalovirus exposure and HLA in healthy donors. Study results and limitations: The authors reported that TCR beta sequences could predict HLA-A and HLA-B alleles. These predictions were accurate for most subjects in the first cohort. It was assumed in the presence/absence analyses that sequencing depth was roughly uniform across donors. Cytomegalovirus-associated status was assigned to approximately 160 TCR beta chains.

13 Jbeta primers and 60 Vbeta primers were used for the PCR. The protocol was immunoSEQ multiplex PCR, while the TCRdb copy is restricted to in-frame clones and leaves out a portion. This sample has roughly 100,000 clones, with roughly 80% found just once. Germline V lookup: CDR1 MNHEY, CDR2 SVGAGI. CDR3 length: 13 residues. Trimming took 8 bases from V and 2 from J, leaving 13 bases between them. Remarks on this clone: Its antigen remains unidentified.

This clonotype originated in a man in his fifties or sixties in good health and CMV-seronegative. This chain joins TRBV6-5 and TRBJ2-7; possibly TRBD2 for D (7 bases). The sample consisted of PBMCs. The CDR3 sequence: CASGRGATYEQYF. The DNA of the CDR3 is TGTGCCAGCGGGAGGGGGGCAACCTACGAGCAGTACTTC.